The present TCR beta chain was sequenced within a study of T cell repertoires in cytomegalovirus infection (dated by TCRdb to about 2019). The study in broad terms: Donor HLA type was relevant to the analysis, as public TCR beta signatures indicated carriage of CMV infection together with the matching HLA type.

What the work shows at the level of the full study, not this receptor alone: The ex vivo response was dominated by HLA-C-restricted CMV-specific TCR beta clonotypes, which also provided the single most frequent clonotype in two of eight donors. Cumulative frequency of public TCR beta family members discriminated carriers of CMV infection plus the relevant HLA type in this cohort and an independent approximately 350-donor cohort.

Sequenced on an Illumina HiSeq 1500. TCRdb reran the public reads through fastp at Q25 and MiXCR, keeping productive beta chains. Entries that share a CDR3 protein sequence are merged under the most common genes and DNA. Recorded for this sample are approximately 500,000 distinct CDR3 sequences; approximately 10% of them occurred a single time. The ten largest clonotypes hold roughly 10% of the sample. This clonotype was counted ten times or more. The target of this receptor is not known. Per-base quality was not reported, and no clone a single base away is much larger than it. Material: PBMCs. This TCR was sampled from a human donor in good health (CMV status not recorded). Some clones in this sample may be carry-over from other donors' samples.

The bases read TGTGCCAGCAGTTCCAAGATAGGTAACAATGAGCAGTTCTTC. It encodes CASSSKIGNNEQFF. The chain employs TRBV7-3 and TRBJ2-1, with the D gene call left open. The CDR3 covers 14 residues, taking in both the cysteine and the phenylalanine. Only the CDR3 DNA stays, 42 bases, in frame from base 1. CDR1 and CDR2 are drawn from the germline V gene: SGHTA, FQGTGA. V is reduced by 6 bases and J by 5 bases, leaving a spacing of 14 bases between them.